The 21 T cell receptor beta chains listed next were all sequenced from one sample in a study of blood T cell repertoires in COVID-19. Method: immunoSEQ multiplex PCR; TCRdb's copy keeps in-frame clones and lacks some. This sample has approximately 330,000 clones, with approximately 90% found just once. Material: peripheral blood. Receptors were obtained from a man younger than 40 with COVID-19, enrolled during active disease.

In this sample, this clone turned up once. The chain uses TRBV2 and TRBJ2-1; TRBD1 matches at 8 bases. The CDR3 totals 15 residues. Germline loops: CDR1 SNHLY, CDR2 FYNNEI. V was clipped by 5 bases and J by 4 bases; unmatched bases: 7. CDR3 in DNA: TGTGCCAGCAGTCCCCGGGACAGGACATACAATGAGCAGTTCTTC. Protein sequence: CASSPRDRTYNEQFF.

This chain uses TRBV2 with TRBJ1-5; tentative D call: TRBD1 (5 bases). From germline, CDR1 is SNHLY and CDR2 FYNNEI. Deletions cut 9 bases from V and 4 bases from J, with 31 bases between. The CDR3 is 19 residues long. CDR3 bases: TGTGCCAGTGCTAATAGGACACGACTCGTTTTACGAACGAATCAGCCCCAGCATTTT. Protein: CASANRTRLVLRTNQPQHF.

The genes are TRBV6-1 and TRBJ2-1; a possible D gene is TRBD2 (6 bases). The length of the CDR3 is 13 residues. Germline V gene sequence: CDR1 MNHNS, CDR2 SASEGT. V lost 2 bases, J lost 6 bases, and 8 bases lay in between. The CDR3 DNA reads as TGTGCCAGCAGTGAACAGGGAGGCAATGAGCAGTTCTTC. Encoded protein: CASSEQGGNEQFF.

This clone was seen a single time. The chain recombines TRBV19 with TRBJ2-4; TRBD2 aligns across 7 bases. The CDR3 has 19 residues. The V and J ends lost 5 bases and 1 base, in that order; junction bases with no gene match: 17. Looked up from germline, CDR1 is LNHDA and CDR2 is SQIVND (reference sequence). The CDR3 bases are TGTGCCAGTAGTTCTTCAAAGTGGCAGGGAGGGTTGGCCAAAAACATTCAGTACTTC. Protein sequence: CASSSSKWQGGLAKNIQYF.

This clone was detected once. The genes are TRBV28 and TRBJ2-2; 9 bases align to TRBD1. Germline CDR1 reads MDHEN; CDR2 reads SYDVKM. The CDR3 totals 13 residues. V lost 6 bases to trimming and J lost 7 bases; unmatched junction nucleotides: 3. DNA for the CDR3: TGTGCCAGCAGCGGACAGGGGAACGGGGAGCTGTTTTTT. Protein sequence: CASSGQGNGELFF.

The chain joins TRBV27 to TRBJ2-7; D gene ambiguous. CDR1 is MNHEY and CDR2 is SMNVEV in the germline V gene (reference sequence). The CDR3 covers 12 residues. V was pared by 5 bases and J by 3 bases, with 8 bases between. The CDR3 loop reads CASSHNNYEQYF. CDR3 sequence (DNA): TGTGCCAGCAGTCACAATAACTACGAGCAGTACTTC.

This clone has just a few counts. This rearrangement joins TRBV4-2 to TRBJ1-2; D is possibly TRBD1 (6 bases). The CDR3 has 14 residues. In germline, CDR1 is LGHNA, CDR2 YNFKEQ. Trimming took 1 base from V and 5 from J, leaving 11 bases between them. The CDR3 loop is CASSQGTEEYGYTF. The CDR3 region has the DNA TGTGCCAGCAGCCAAGGGACAGAAGAATATGGCTACACCTTC.

The CDR3 is CASSSGYERYNEQFF. The CDR3 coding sequence is TGTGCCAGCAGCTCCGGTTACGAGCGATACAATGAGCAGTTCTTC. The J gene is TRBJ2-1, the V gene TRBV7-2; no firm D call. Looked up from germline, CDR1 is SGHTA and CDR2 is FQGNSA. Between the trimmed V and J ends, which lost 4 bases and 4 bases, there was a span of 14 bases. This CDR3 has 15 residues. Drawing the rest from reference TRBV7-2 and TRBJ2-1, the complete variable domain is GAGVSQSPSNKVTEKGKDVELRCDPISGHTALYWYRQSLGQGLEFLIYFQGNSAPDKSGLPSDRFSAERTGGSVSTLTIQRTQQEDSAVYLCASSSGYERYNEQFFGPGTRLTVL.

The gene calls are TRBV7-2 and TRBJ2-7; 9 positions agree with TRBD1. Germline CDR1 and CDR2: SGHTA and FQGNSA. The CDR3 spans 13 residues. With V trimmed by 4 bases and J by 4 bases, 2 bases remained unmatched. CDR3 amino acids: CASSWGQGYEQYF. For the CDR3, the DNA is TGTGCCAGCAGCTGGGGACAGGGTTACGAGCAGTACTTC.

The rearrangement joins TRBV28 to TRBJ1-5; D possibly corresponds to TRBD1 (5 bases). V was clipped by 5 bases and J by 1 base, with 12 bases between them. The CDR3 spans 15 residues. Germline CDR1 reads MDHEN; CDR2 reads SYDVKM. For the CDR3, the DNA is TGTGCCAGCAGTCGGACAACCAGGAGCAATCAGCCCCAGCATTTT. Translated, it gives CASSRTTRSNQPQHF.

This clone appeared once. The gene calls are TRBV19 and TRBJ1-2; D perhaps matches TRBD1 (6 bases). V shed 8 bases and J shed 4 bases, with 17 bases lying between them. Germline V gene sequence: CDR1 LNHDA, CDR2 SQIVND (reference sequence). This CDR3 is built from 14 residues. CDR3 in amino acids: CASSRTVGIYGYTF. CDR3 DNA sequence: TGTGCCAGTTCCAGGACAGTGGGGATCTATGGCTACACCTTC.

This chain connects TRBV3-1 (or the pseudogene TRBV3-2) to TRBJ2-1, with TRBD1 matching 10 bases. CDR3 length equals 15 residues. J lost 6 bases, V lost 8 bases, and 10 bases had no gene match. The germline V gene has CDR1 LGHDT and CDR2 YNNKEL (reference sequence). As DNA, the CDR3 is TGTGCCAGCTGGCCCGGACAGGGGGGCCTCAATGAGCAGTTCTTC. This gives the protein CASWPGQGGLNEQFF.

The rearrangement links TRBV9 to TRBJ2-1, with D uncertain. CDR3 length equals 11 residues. The V end was cut by 3 bases, the J end by 6 bases, with 4 bases between. In germline, CDR1 is SGDLS, CDR2 YYNGEE. The CDR3: CASSGSNEQFF. In DNA form, the CDR3 reads TGTGCCAGCAGCGGGAGCAATGAGCAGTTCTTC.

V and J are TRBV29-1 and TRBJ1-1, with a tentative D call TRBD1 (6 bases). CDR3 size: 13 residues. CDR1 and CDR2 (germline): SQVTM, ANQGSEA. The CDR3 DNA follows: TGCACCGTGGCAGGGGTTATGAACACTGAAGCTTTCTTT. Its translation is CTVAGVMNTEAFF.

The chain uses TRBV18 and TRBJ2-5; D is undetermined. The V and J ends lost 0 bases and 5 bases respectively, with 4 bases between them. CDR3 size: 12 residues. The germline V gene has CDR1 KGHSH and CDR2 LQKENI. DNA for the CDR3: TGTGCCAGCTCACCACCACTGGAGACCCAGTACTTC. Its translation: CASSPPLETQYF.

This clone was seen a handful of times. This rearrangement joins TRBV7-2 to TRBJ1-4; 10 positions match TRBD1. The V segment lost 1 base and the J segment 8 bases; nucleotides outside the gene matches: 4. Per the germline V gene, CDR1 is SGHTA and CDR2 is FQGNSA. This CDR3 is 15 amino acids long. The CDR3 region is CASSLGGTGVEKLFF. The CDR3 DNA follows: TGTGCCAGCAGCTTAGGGGGGACAGGGGTGGAAAAACTGTTTTTT.

Concerning this clone: An end of the junction differs from the germline gene, which may be a read error. The chain joins TRBV7-6 to TRBJ2-3; 13 bases match TRBD2. Germline V gene data show CDR1 as SGHVS and CDR2 as FNYEAQ. CDR3 length: 16 amino acids. The CDR3 sequence is CASSDGLAGVTDAQYF. The CDR3 DNA is TGTGCCAGCAGTGACGGACTAGCGGGGGTTACAGATGCGCAGTATTTT.

CDR3 loop: CASSLAGTGLSYEQYF. The CDR3 DNA reads as TGCGCCAGCAGCTTGGCCGGGACAGGACTATCCTACGAGCAGTACTTC. The rearrangement joins TRBV5-1 to TRBJ2-7, with 8 bases matching TRBD1. The CDR3 is 16 amino acids. The junction had 6 bases not matched to a gene; V was cut back by 0 bases and J by 1 base. Germline lookup yields CDR1 SGHRS and CDR2 YFSETQ. The whole variable domain, filled in from reference TRBV5-1 and TRBJ2-7, reads KAGVTQTPRYLIKTRGQQVTLSCSPISGHRSVSWYQQTPGQGLQFLFEYFSETQRNKGNFPGRFSGRQFSNSRSEMNVSTLELGDSALYLCASSLAGTGLSYEQYFGPGTRLTVT.

The chain is built from TRBV2 and TRBJ2-1; TRBD1 aligns across 12 bases. Trimming removed 5 bases from V and 7 bases from J; junction bases left unmatched: 12. The CDR3 consists of 17 residues. Per germline, CDR1 SNHLY and CDR2 FYNNEI. CDR3 protein: CASSNDPGTGGRNEQFF. DNA of the CDR3: TGTGCCAGCAGTAACGACCCCGGGACAGGGGGCAGGAATGAGCAGTTCTTC.

The chain joins TRBV6-5 to TRBJ1-1; 7 bases align to TRBD1. Germline V lookup: CDR1 MNHEY, CDR2 SVGAGI. V gave up 0 bases and J gave up 7 bases; unmatched junction bases: 8. The CDR3 has 15 residues. CDR3 coding DNA: TGTGCCAGCAGTTACTCGGACAGGAGAAATGGTGAAGCTTTCTTT. Translated, it gives CASSYSDRRNGEAFF.

This chain joins TRBV12-5 and TRBJ2-6, with 7 bases fitting TRBD1. The CDR3 has 18 amino acids. CDR1 and CDR2 from the germline V gene are LGHNT and FRNRAP. The ends lost 2 bases at V and 0 bases at J; junction bases unmatched: 7. In DNA, the CDR3 is TGTGCTAGTGGTTTGATCGACAGGGTTCTCTCTGGGGCCAACGTCCTGACTTTC. Translation: CASGLIDRVLSGANVLTF.